This T cell receptor (beta chain) is drawn from a study of OX40 agonist ivuxolimab in advanced cancers. Study information: Patients assigned to dose escalation were diagnosed with hepatocellular carcinoma, melanoma, renal cell or head and neck cancer.

The CDR3 spans 16 residues. Germline CDR1 and CDR2: SGHRS and YFSETQ. The trim removed 0 bases at V and 2 bases at J, leaving 5 bases unmatched. Sampling times: baseline, cycle 4 day 1, cycle 7 day 1. Study-level points and caveats: With doses of 0.1 to 3.0 mg/kg, CD4+ and CD8+ blood T cells had undergone clonal expansion by week 6. Specificity for antigen went undetermined in the expanded peripheral T cells.

Method: immunoSEQ multiplex PCR; TCRdb's copy keeps in-frame clones and lacks some. The table has about 59,000 clones, over 80% seen once. Note on this clone: The antigen remains undetermined.

The chain carries TRBV5-1 and TRBJ2-5; 9 bases match TRBD1. The sequenced sample was CD4+ or CD8+ T cells sorted from blood, obtained in a trial of the OX40 agonist ivuxolimab. This receptor was identified in an adult with an advanced solid tumor such as melanoma, head and neck, liver or kidney cancer. DNA of the CDR3: TGCGCCAGCAGCTTGGGAGGAGGGACAGGGCAAGAGACCCAGTACTTC. It codes for CASSLGGGTGQETQYF.